Below are 27 T cell receptor beta chains sequenced from a single sample in a study of cytomegalovirus exposure and HLA in healthy donors. The study ran its PCR with 60 Vbeta and 13 Jbeta primers. Assay used: immunoSEQ multiplex PCR; TCRdb lists only in-frame clones, some missing. The table has 150,000 to 200,000 clones, 70% seen once. The material sequenced was PBMCs. Receptors were obtained from a man aged 18-30 years in good health and CMV-seropositive.

The chain joins TRBV7-2 to TRBJ2-3; 12 bases fit TRBD1. Trimming removed 5 bases from V and 5 bases from J; junction bases left unmatched: 8. In germline, CDR1 is SGHTA, CDR2 FQGNSA. The CDR3 loop spans 16 amino acids. The CDR3 nucleotides read TGTGCCAGCAGCCCGGGGGGACAGGGGGCTGTAGATACGCAGTATTTT. Its protein is CASSPGGQGAVDTQYF.

The genes are TRBV30 and TRBJ1-6; D may be TRBD1 (6 bases). CDR3 size: 14 residues. Per germline, CDR1 GTSNPN and CDR2 SVGIG (reference sequence). V was trimmed by 0 bases and J by 9 bases, leaving 12 bases between them. The chain's CDR3 is CAWSVGGRGSPLHF. In DNA form, the CDR3 reads TGTGCCTGGAGTGTCGGGGGGCGTGGTTCACCCCTCCACTTT. Together with reference TRBV30 and TRBJ1-6, the CDR3 gives the full variable domain: SQTIHQWPATLVQPVGSPLSLECTVEGTSNPNLYWYRQAAGRGLQLLFYSVGIGQISSEVPQNLSASRPQDRQFILSSKKLLLSDSGFYLCAWSVGGRGSPLHFGNGTRLTVT.

V gene TRBV5-1 combines with J gene TRBJ2-2; 9 bases are shared with TRBD1. From germline, CDR1 is SGHRS and CDR2 YFSETQ. V gave up 4 bases and J gave up 6 bases; unmatched junction bases: 7. The length of the CDR3 is 15 residues. CDR3 sequence reads: CASSQDRGMAGELFF. DNA for the CDR3: TGCGCCAGCAGCCAAGACAGGGGGATGGCCGGGGAGCTGTTTTTT.

This clone was counted between two and nine times. This CDR3 is CASSLAGMEPQHF. In DNA, the CDR3 is TGTGCCAGCAGCTTGGCCGGGATGGAGCCCCAGCATTTT. V and J are TRBV5-6 and TRBJ1-5, with D unclear. The length of the CDR3 is 13 residues. Trimming cost V 0 bases and J 8 bases, with 9 bases left between them. Germline V CDR1 and CDR2: SGHDT, YYEEEE. Filled out from reference TRBV5-6 and TRBJ1-5, the complete variable domain reads DAGVTQSPTHLIKTRGQQVTLRCSPKSGHDTVSWYQQALGQGPQFIFQYYEEEERQRGNFPDRFSGHQFPNYSSELNVNALLLGDSALYLCASSLAGMEPQHFGDGTRLSIL.

This CDR3 reads CASSLRGFEQYV. For the CDR3, the DNA is TGTGCCAGCAGTCTACGGGGGTTCGAGCAGTACGTC. The chain links TRBV28 to TRBJ2-7, with D possibly matching TRBD2 (6 bases). The V end was cut by 5 bases, the J end by 6 bases, with 11 bases between. The CDR3 is 12 amino acids. Germline-derived CDR1 and CDR2 are MDHEN and SYDVKM.

This clone was seen more than once but under ten times. The V and J genes are TRBV5-8 and TRBJ1-4; maybe TRBD1 (5 bases). The V end was cut by 4 bases, the J end by 8 bases, with 21 bases between. Germline loops: CDR1 SGHTS, CDR2 YDEGEE. The CDR3 is made up of 16 amino acids. The CDR3 loop reads CASSPWRDRAREKLFF. Written as DNA, the CDR3 is TGTGCCAGCAGCCCTTGGCGGGACCGCGCGAGGGAAAAACTGTTTTTT.

V usage is TRBV7-5 and J usage is TRBJ2-3; TRBD2 was called by the table and not checked on the DNA. TRBV7-5 is annotated as a pseudogene. This CDR3 contains 17 residues. CDR3 in amino acids: CARSLRESGRAKDTQYF. The CDR3 coding sequence is TGTGCCAGAAGCTTAAGGGAGAGCGGGAGGGCCAAAGATACGCAGTATTTT.

This chain joins TRBV19 and TRBJ1-5, with D perhaps TRBD1 (5 bases). This CDR3 comprises 15 residues. The germline V gene has CDR1 LNHDA and CDR2 SQIVND (reference sequence). V shed 5 bases and J shed 1 base, with 12 bases lying between them. In DNA, the CDR3 is TGTGCCAGTAGTGGCAGGGTGGAGAGCAATCAGCCCCAGCATTTT. It specifies CASSGRVESNQPQHF.

The rearrangement joins TRBV18 to TRBJ2-7; 8 nucleotides line up with TRBD1. Per germline, CDR1 KGHSH and CDR2 LQKENI. This CDR3 has 12 residues. The V segment lost 3 bases and the J segment 10 bases; nucleotides outside the gene matches: 5. This CDR3 reads CASSPTGADQYV. The CDR3 bases are TGTGCCAGCTCACCGACAGGGGCCGACCAGTACGTC.

This clone turned up a few times. The chain joins TRBV6-5 to TRBJ1-1; 7 bases match TRBD1. After removal of 5 bases from V and 3 bases from J, the junction contained 6 bases not matched to a gene. CDR1 and CDR2 from the germline V gene are MNHEY and SVGAGI. The CDR3 totals 14 residues. CDR3 in DNA: TGTGCCAGCAGTGTTGACAGGGAACACACTGAAGCTTTCTTT. Protein product: CASSVDREHTEAFF.

This clone has just one count. The V and J genes are TRBV18 and TRBJ1-1; weak D call: TRBD1 (5 bases). The CDR3 loop spans 13 amino acids. Trimming stripped 5 bases from V and 1 base from J, with 8 bases between. Germline CDR1 and CDR2: KGHSH and LQKENI. The CDR3 is CASSSTANTEAFF. The CDR3 nucleotides read TGTGCCAGCTCATCGACAGCGAACACTGAAGCTTTCTTT.

The genes are TRBV30 and TRBJ1-6; tentative D call: TRBD1 (5 bases). The CDR3 sequence is 13 residues long. V lost 4 bases and J lost 6, with 10 bases in between. Germline V gene sequence: CDR1 GTSNPN, CDR2 SVGIG (reference sequence). This CDR3 reads CAWMPGFNSPLHF. In DNA, the CDR3 is TGTGCCTGGATGCCAGGGTTTAATTCACCCCTCCACTTT. The entire variable domain, with the rest obtained from reference TRBV30 and TRBJ1-6, is as follows: SQTIHQWPATLVQPVGSPLSLECTVEGTSNPNLYWYRQAAGRGLQLLFYSVGIGQISSEVPQNLSASRPQDRQFILSSKKLLLSDSGFYLCAWMPGFNSPLHFGNGTRLTVT.

The J gene is TRBJ1-2, the V gene TRBV19; 8 nucleotides align to TRBD1. The CDR3 spans 14 residues. Looked up from germline, CDR1 is LNHDA and CDR2 is SQIVND (reference sequence). V shed 3 bases and J 2 bases; nucleotides not matched to a gene: 2. The chain's CDR3 is CASSIGQGNYGYTF. CDR3 nucleotide sequence: TGTGCCAGTAGTATCGGACAGGGCAACTATGGCTACACCTTC.

There are a few counts of this clone. The V and J genes are TRBV14 and TRBJ1-6; D not resolved. Germline-derived CDR1 and CDR2 are SGHDN and FVKESK. The CDR3 is 16 amino acids. V lost 1 base to trimming and J lost 10 bases, with 17 bases between them. CDR3 DNA sequence: TGTGCCAGCAGCCAAGGATACTCGGTTCCAATCTCACCCCTCCACTTT. Translating it yields CASSQGYSVPISPLHF.

This clone was found a few times. The chain employs TRBV6-1 and TRBJ1-2, with D perhaps matching TRBD1 (6 bases). The CDR3 is 13 residues long. The germline gives CDR1 MNHNS, CDR2 SASEGT. Trimming removed 5 bases at V and 9 bases at J, with 16 bases between. This chain's CDR3 is CASSPGQGGRYTF. CDR3 nucleotides: TGTGCCAGCAGTCCGGGACAAGGCGGCCGCTACACCTTC.

This clone was counted once. The V call is TRBV6-6, the J call TRBJ2-3, with 7 nucleotides matching TRBD1. With 5 bases clipped from V and 0 bases from J, the junction kept 5 bases outside the gene matches. This CDR3 spans 15 amino acids. From germline, CDR1 is MNHNY and CDR2 SVGAGI (reference sequence). The CDR3 DNA is TGTGCCAGCAGTCCCCCGACAGGGAGCACAGATACGCAGTATTTT. Amino acids: CASSPPTGSTDTQYF.

The V call is TRBV2, the J call TRBJ1-5; 7 nucleotides agree with TRBD1. Germline trimming cut 5 bases from V and 5 bases from J; bases unmatched to any gene: 6. Germline values: CDR1 SNHLY, CDR2 FYNNEI. The CDR3 length is 14 residues. The CDR3 DNA is TGTGCCAGCAGTATCGGGACAGCCTATCAGCCCCAGCATTTT. Amino acids: CASSIGTAYQPQHF. Based on the CDR3 plus reference TRBV2 and TRBJ1-5, the full variable domain is EPEVTQTPSHQVTQMGQEVILRCVPISNHLYFYWYRQILGQKVEFLVSFYNNEISEKSEIFDDQFSVERPDGSNFTLKIRSTKLEDSAMYFCASSIGTAYQPQHFGDGTRLSIL.

This chain joins TRBV4-1 and TRBJ1-2; maybe TRBD1 (5 bases). Between the trimmed V and J ends, which lost 4 bases and 6 bases, there was a span of 15 bases. CDR1 and CDR2 (germline): MGHRA, YSYEKL. The CDR3 has 14 residues. The CDR3 DNA reads as TGCGCCAGCAGCCGCAACCAGGGAAGCGATGGCTACACCTTC. Its translation: CASSRNQGSDGYTF.

The V call is TRBV4-1, the J call TRBJ1-4; 10 positions match TRBD1. Germline V lookup: CDR1 MGHRA, CDR2 YSYEKL. The CDR3 contains 18 residues. The V gene end was trimmed by 0 bases and the J gene end by 3 bases; junction bases not matched to a gene: 7. The CDR3 nucleotides read TGCGCCAGCAGCCAAGATCGGGGACAGGGGAGGGCTAATGAAAAACTGTTTTTT. Its translation: CASSQDRGQGRANEKLFF.

V gene TRBV7-6 combines with J gene TRBJ1-2; no reliable D call. V was trimmed by 5 bases and J by 2 bases, leaving 30 bases between them. CDR1 and CDR2 (germline): SGHVS, FNYEAQ. The CDR3 sequence is 20 residues long. CDR3 region: CASSRRAAEDGRAQNYGYTF. For the CDR3, the DNA is TGTGCCAGCAGCCGGCGCGCGGCAGAGGACGGGAGGGCCCAGAACTATGGCTACACCTTC.

The CDR3 coding sequence is TGCAGCGTTGGGCAGGGGTCTCCCGGGCATGAGCAGTTCTTC. It encodes CSVGQGSPGHEQFF. The chain employs TRBV29-1 and TRBJ2-1; D may be TRBD1 (6 bases). Trimming removed 4 bases from V and 8 bases from J, with 18 bases in between. In germline, CDR1 is SQVTM, CDR2 ANQGSEA. CDR3 length: 14 residues.

V gene TRBV9 combines with J gene TRBJ2-3, with D possibly matching TRBD1 (6 bases). The CDR3 spans 17 residues. Germline V gene lookup returns CDR1 SGDLS and CDR2 YYNGEE. Trimming stripped 0 bases from V and 0 bases from J, with 14 bases between. CDR3 residues: CASSVEGVSASTDTQYF. The CDR3 region has the DNA TGTGCCAGCAGCGTAGAGGGGGTCAGTGCTAGCACAGATACGCAGTATTTT.

The V and J genes are TRBV28 and TRBJ1-1, with unresolved D. The CDR3 runs 12 residues. The germline V gene encodes CDR1 MDHEN and CDR2 SYDVKM. Trimming removed 8 bases at V and 8 bases at J, with 15 bases between. As DNA, the CDR3 is TGTGCCAGCCAGACTCCGACGTCCGAAGCTTTCTTT. This translates into CASQTPTSEAFF.

The chain recombines TRBV5-4 with TRBJ1-1; D remains ambiguous. CDR1 is SGHNT and CDR2 is YYREEE in the germline V gene (reference sequence). Deletions cut 1 base from V and 1 base from J, with 8 bases between. The CDR3 extends over 14 amino acids. The CDR3 spells CASSLKHANTEAFF. The CDR3 DNA follows: TGTGCCAGCAGCTTGAAACACGCGAACACTGAAGCTTTCTTT.

The V and J genes are TRBV4-1 and TRBJ2-1; 10 bases agree with TRBD2. Trimming at V came to 0 bases and at J to 8 bases, leaving 7 bases not matched to a gene. The germline gives CDR1 MGHRA, CDR2 YSYEKL. There are 16 residues in the CDR3. CDR3 in DNA: TGCGCCAGCAGCCAAGATATCACTAGCGGGGAGCATGAGCAGTTCTTC. It is translated as CASSQDITSGEHEQFF.

V is TRBV30 and J is TRBJ1-5, with 8 bases identical to TRBD1. The CDR3 length is 13 residues. Per the germline V gene, CDR1 is GTSNPN and CDR2 is SVGIG (reference sequence). Losses at the gene ends were 1 base for V and 5 bases for J; bases not matched to a gene: 1. The CDR3 DNA reads as TGTGCCTGGAGTGCGGACAGGGATCAGCCCCAGCATTTT. This gives the protein CAWSADRDQPQHF.

The rearrangement uses TRBV27 and TRBJ2-5, with 12 nucleotides matching TRBD2. This CDR3 region has 16 residues. Germline lookup yields CDR1 MNHEY and CDR2 SMNVEV (reference sequence). V shed 2 bases and J 5 bases; nucleotides not matched to a gene: 6. The CDR3 bases are TGTGCCAGCAGTTTACTAGCGGGGGGGCCCCGGGAGACCCAGTACTTC. Amino acids: CASSLLAGGPRETQYF.